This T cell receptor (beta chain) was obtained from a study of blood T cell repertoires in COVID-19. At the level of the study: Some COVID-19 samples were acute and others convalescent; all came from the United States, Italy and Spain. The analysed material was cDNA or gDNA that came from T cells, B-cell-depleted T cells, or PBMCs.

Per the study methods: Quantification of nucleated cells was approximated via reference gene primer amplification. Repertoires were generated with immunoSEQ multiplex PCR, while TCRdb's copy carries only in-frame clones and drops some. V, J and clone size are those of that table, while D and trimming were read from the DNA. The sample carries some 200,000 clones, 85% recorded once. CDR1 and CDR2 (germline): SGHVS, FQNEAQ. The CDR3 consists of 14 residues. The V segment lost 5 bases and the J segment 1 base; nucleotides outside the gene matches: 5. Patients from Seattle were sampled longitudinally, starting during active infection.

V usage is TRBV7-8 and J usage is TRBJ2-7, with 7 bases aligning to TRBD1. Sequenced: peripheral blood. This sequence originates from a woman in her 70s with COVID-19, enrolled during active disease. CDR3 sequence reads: CASSTPTGSYEQYF. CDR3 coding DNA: TGTGCCAGCAGCACCCCGACAGGGTCCTACGAGCAGTACTTC.